This T cell receptor beta chain stems from a study of blood T cell repertoires in COVID-19 (dated by TCRdb to between 2020 and 2021). About the full investigation: The collaborator samples originated in the United States, Italy and Spain and spanned the acute and convalescent phases of COVID-19. A de-identified subject ID, COVID-19 status, age in years and sex were almost always included in the sample metadata. Deeply sampled blood TCRbeta repertoires from subjects exposed to, actively infected with, or recovered from COVID-19 were included in the dataset. The samples were drawn from two sources: the first 160 participants of the ongoing ImmuneRACE study, and 1,000 to 1,500 subjects contributed by 6 global collaborators. Where available, HLA class I and class II types were obtained from metadata supplied by the sample provider rather than from assay-based typing. The prospective study material was composed of cDNA or gDNA derived from T cells, B-cell-depleted T cells, or PBMCs. A freely available public database, intended as a resource for researchers studying the immune response to SARS-CoV-2, is where the repertoires were released. General findings and caveats noted by the study authors: Clinical and demographic metadata were provided uncurated, with the amount varying by source and participant.

CDR1 and CDR2 are read off the germline V gene as SGHTA and FQGNSA. The CDR3 starts with the cysteine, ends with the phenylalanine, and has 15 residues. Left in the record is the CDR3 DNA by itself, 45 bases read in frame from the first base. From V the trimming removes 4 bases and from J it removes 0 bases, while the gene matches leave 4 bases of the junction unaccounted for. Samples from volunteer blood donors who had recovered from COVID-19 were contributed by a second Seattle source. Whole blood was collected in K2EDTA tubes by collaborating institutions according to the institutions' own protocols. For TCRbeta analysis, collaborators shipped samples in one of three forms: frozen whole blood, isolated PBMCs, or DNA extracted from either of those sample types. TCRbeta CDR3 regions were amplified from genomic DNA using the immunoSEQ Assay, a bias-controlled multiplex PCR. The published analysis was carried out like this. Within the assay, amplification of reference gene primers was used to estimate how many nucleated cells each sample contained. To quantify the absolute abundance of each unique TCRbeta CDR3 rearrangement, sequence reads were collapsed and filtered. Productive Simpson clonality was computed per sample as the square root of Simpson's diversity index over productive rearrangements. Here the immuneACCESS table is served through TCRdb, limited to in-frame sequences with V and J called. Missing clones are a known gap in these copies; in checked studies unresolved V genes cover under half, and the rest lacks a known reason. V and J calls and clone size follow that table, whereas D and trimming were derived from the DNA. The sample yields about 280,000 clones; roughly 85% were counted once. The ten largest clones represent roughly 9.4% of the sample.

Concerning this clone: This clone's antigen is unknown. Base quality data are lacking; no much larger clone is found one base away.

The sequencing input was peripheral blood. In this chain, TRBV7-2 is recombined with TRBJ2-3; TRBD2 matches 7 bases in the middle. The TCR originated in a woman aged 50 to 60 who had recovered from COVID-19. The CDR3 protein sequence reads: CASSWDYLSTDTQYF. The DNA is as follows: TGTGCCAGCAGCTGGGACTACCTTAGCACAGATACGCAGTATTTT.